These T cell receptor beta chains were read from a single sample in a study of monozygotic twins with inflammatory bowel disease. TCRdb re-called the 5' RACE reads and gives one entry per CDR3 protein, without DNA. The sample totals 330,000 or so distinct CDR3 sequences; its top ten clones hold 2% to 2.5%. The source material was blood. All receptors derive from a human donor with ulcerative colitis or Crohn's disease, or a healthy co-twin of an affected twin (not recorded which). The CDR3 runs from the conserved cysteine through the conserved F or W. Fields, in order: J gene, V gene, CDR3 protein.

>TRBJ2-7|TRBV15
CATSRVSGQPYEQYF
>TRBJ2-1|TRBV7-8
CASSFRVRTGGSDEQFF
>TRBJ2-2|TRBV5-4
CASSSGVAVNTGELFF
>TRBJ1-2|TRBV7-9
CASSLRQGIGYTF
>TRBJ1-1|TRBV6-2/TRBV6-3
CASSYSITAGNTEAFF
>TRBJ2-5|TRBV12-3/TRBV12-4
CASRPAGVGETQYF
>TRBJ2-7|TRBV20-1
CSASPTGARGQYF
>TRBJ2-3|TRBV5-1
CASSLELAGAPDTQYF
>TRBJ2-3|TRBV2
CASSAGLAGGTDTQYF
>TRBJ2-3|TRBV9
CASSGTLTDTQYF
>TRBJ2-1|TRBV6-5
CASSYRAGRSYNEQFF
>TRBJ2-2|TRBV12-3/TRBV12-4
CASSEELAGSTGELFF
>TRBJ1-1|TRBV9
CASTRGINTEAFF
>TRBJ2-1|TRBV10-3
CAINTGQGFGTFDEQFF
>TRBJ2-2|TRBV5-1
CASSLLAGESTGELFF
>TRBJ1-5|TRBV4-1
CASSQEEDRPNQPQHF